This T cell receptor beta chain came from a study of early T cells in non-severe SARS-CoV-2 infection. Study-level background: Bulk RNA isolated from unsorted whole blood underwent sequencing; chains were not paired.

Findings and limits, study-wide: Anti-spike CD8 responses were favored by VDJdb matching, which missed private and CD4 specificities.

Individual cDNA molecules were tagged with unique molecular identifiers, the study reported. One entry per CDR3 protein results from TCRdb running MiXCR on the 5' RACE reads. Of roughly 56,000 distinct CDR3 sequences detected, 8% to 9% appear once; the ten largest clones hold approximately 4.6%. This clonotype was picked up many times. Its antigen is undetermined. An end of the junction does not agree with germline; a read error may underlie this. The CDR3 totals 20 residues. Germline CDR1 reads SGHTS; CDR2 reads YDEGEE. The material sequenced was whole blood. This receptor was taken from an adult who was a healthcare worker with PCR-confirmed SARS-CoV-2 infection or an uninfected control (not recorded which). The chain couples TRBV5-8 to TRBJ2-3, with 9 positions matching TRBD1. The CDR3 is CASSWPGQGGHPLSSDTQFF. The CDR3 coding sequence is TGTGCCAGCAGCTGGCCGGGACAGGGTGGCCACCCATTGTCCTCAGATACGCAGTTTTTT.